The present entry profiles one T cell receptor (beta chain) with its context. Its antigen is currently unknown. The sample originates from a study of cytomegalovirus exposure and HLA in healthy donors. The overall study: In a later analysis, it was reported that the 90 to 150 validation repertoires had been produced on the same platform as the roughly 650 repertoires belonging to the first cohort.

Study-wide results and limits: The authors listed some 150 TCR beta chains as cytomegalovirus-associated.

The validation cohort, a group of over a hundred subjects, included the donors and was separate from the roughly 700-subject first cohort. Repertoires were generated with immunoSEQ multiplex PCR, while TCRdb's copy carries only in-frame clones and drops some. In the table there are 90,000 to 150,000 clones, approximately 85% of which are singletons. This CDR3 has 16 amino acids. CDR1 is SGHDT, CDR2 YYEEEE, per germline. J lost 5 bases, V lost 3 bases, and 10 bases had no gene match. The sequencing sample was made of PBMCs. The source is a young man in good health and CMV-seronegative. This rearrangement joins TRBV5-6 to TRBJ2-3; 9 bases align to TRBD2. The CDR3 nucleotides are TGTGCCAGCAGCTCTTATAGCGGGAGTCTAGTAGATACGCAGTATTTT. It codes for CASSSYSGSLVDTQYF.